The 5 T cell receptor beta chains below were found in one sample sequenced in a study of blood T cells in healthy people across ages. Next came a second PCR, run for 7 to 11 cycles, which used a sample-barcoded 5' primer along with a J-beta primer mix. TCRdb re-called the 5' RACE reads through MiXCR, storing one row per CDR3 protein. This table has approximately 850,000 distinct CDR3 sequences, approximately 44% appearing once. Input material: blood. Receptor source: a man in his sixties in good health.

There are a few counts of this clonotype. The chain carries TRBV28 and TRBJ2-7; tentatively, D is TRBD2 (7 bases). Germline CDR1 is MDHEN and CDR2 is SYDVKM. The CDR3 covers 14 residues. V was trimmed by 4 bases and J by 2 bases, leaving 12 bases between them. The chain's CDR3 is CASSSRGPTYEQYF. Here the CDR3 DNA reads TGTGCCAGCAGTTCGCGGGGGCCTACCTACGAGCAGTACTTC.

The rearrangement uses TRBV4-1 and TRBJ2-7; 9 bases agree with TRBD2. Germline V gene lookup returns CDR1 MGHRA and CDR2 YSYEKL. CDR3 length equals 15 residues. Losses at the gene ends were 0 bases for V and 4 bases for J; bases not matched to a gene: 4. In DNA, the CDR3 is TGCGCCAGCAGCCAAGATCAGCGGGGGGATTACGAGCAGTACTTC. Translated, it gives CASSQDQRGDYEQYF.

V and J are TRBV5-6 and TRBJ1-2, with D perhaps TRBD1 (6 bases). Trimming removed 4 bases from V and 6 bases from J, with 19 bases in between. This CDR3 is built from 15 residues. CDR1 and CDR2 (germline): SGHDT, YYEEEE. The CDR3 sequence is CASSKELGGAHGYTF. CDR3 DNA: TGTGCCAGCAGCAAAGAGCTAGGGGGGGCTCATGGCTACACCTTC.

This clonotype was detected only a few times. The chain employs TRBV7-2 and TRBJ1-6; perhaps TRBD1 as D (5 bases). Germline values: CDR1 SGHTA, CDR2 FQGNSA. Deletions cut 5 bases from V and 7 bases from J, with 12 bases between. This CDR3 has 14 residues. CDR3 coding DNA: TGTGCCAGCAGCCCCCGGCGGGGCAATTCACCCCTCCACTTT. Its translation: CASSPRRGNSPLHF. Combining the CDR3 with reference TRBV7-2 and TRBJ1-6 gives the whole variable domain GAGVSQSPSNKVTEKGKDVELRCDPISGHTALYWYRQSLGQGLEFLIYFQGNSAPDKSGLPSDRFSAERTGGSVSTLTIQRTQQEDSAVYLCASSPRRGNSPLHFGNGTRLTVT.

This chain connects TRBV5-1 to TRBJ2-5; TRBD1 agrees at 10 bases. V dropped 7 bases and J dropped 11; count of bases not matched to a gene: 17. The germline V gene encodes CDR1 SGHRS and CDR2 YFSETQ. The CDR3 runs to 15 residues. The DNA for the CDR3 is TGCGCCAGCGGGACAGGGGACAGGGACTCCGGAGAGCAGTACTTC. Translated, it gives CASGTGDRDSGEQYF.